These 20 T cell receptor beta chains came from one sample sequenced in a study of a mutant IDH1 vaccine in newly diagnosed glioma. These TCRs are of unknown antigen specificity. The repertoire was sequenced with immunoSEQ multiplex PCR; TCRdb's copy has only in-frame clones and lacks some. Altogether around 32,000 clones are present, roughly 77% being singletons, with the ten largest covering roughly 3.2%. The time point here: week 35, safety follow-up. One vaccine dose held 300 ug of mutant IDH1 20-mer peptide and came with topical imiquimod. The sequenced sample was PBMCs, obtained from a glioma patient whose treatment included an IDH1 peptide vaccine. The source is a man aged 35 to 55 with glioma. Some clones in this sample may be carry-over from other donors' samples.

This chain connects TRBV5-1 to TRBJ1-1; D is unclear. Per the germline V gene, CDR1 is SGHRS and CDR2 is YFSETQ. The CDR3 extends over 14 amino acids. V was clipped by 0 bases and J by 4 bases, with 10 bases between them. The CDR3 region is CASSLGPLGTEAFF. For the CDR3, the DNA is TGCGCCAGCAGCTTGGGCCCCCTCGGCACTGAAGCTTTCTTT.

The count of this clone is one. The chain has TRBV4-3 and TRBJ2-3; perhaps TRBD2 as D (5 bases). V was clipped by 4 bases and J by 6 bases, with 20 bases between them. Germline V gene sequence: CDR1 LGHNA, CDR2 YSLEER. The CDR3 extends over 16 amino acids. The CDR3 here is CASSPAVGVRADTQYF. CDR3 DNA sequence: TGCGCCAGCAGCCCCGCAGTCGGTGTGAGGGCGGATACGCAGTATTTT.

This chain links TRBV18 with TRBJ1-1; no definite D call. V shed 3 bases and J shed 0 bases, with 8 bases lying between them. Germline lookup yields CDR1 KGHSH and CDR2 LQKENI. CDR3 length: 14 amino acids. CDR3 coding DNA: TGTGCCAGCTCACCCCTCGATATGAACACTGAAGCTTTCTTT. This sequence encodes CASSPLDMNTEAFF.

This clone occurred once. The chain is built from TRBV6-1 and TRBJ1-1; perhaps TRBD1 as D (5 bases). Germline V gene sequence: CDR1 MNHNS, CDR2 SASEGT. V was clipped by 6 bases and J by 1 base, with 6 bases between them. The CDR3 consists of 12 residues. For the CDR3, the DNA is TGTGCCAGCAGCAGGGCGAACACTGAAGCTTTCTTT. Protein sequence: CASSRANTEAFF.

The chain recombines TRBV7-9 with TRBJ1-5; D is unclear. The CDR3 totals 11 residues. The ends were cut back, 1 base at V and 9 bases at J, with 4 bases in the middle. CDR1 and CDR2 from the germline V gene are SEHNR and FQNEAQ (reference sequence). CDR3 loop: CASSLGGPQHF. The CDR3 nucleotides read TGTGCCAGCAGCTTAGGTGGGCCCCAGCATTTT.

The chain is built from TRBV7-2 and TRBJ1-1; D not certain. The germline V gene encodes CDR1 SGHTA and CDR2 FQGNSA. The V end was cut by 2 bases, the J end by 3 bases, with 16 bases between. This CDR3 region has 16 residues. In DNA form, the CDR3 reads TGTGCCAGCAGCTTATTCAGCACGCGGGCGGACACTGAAGCTTTCTTT. Translating gives CASSLFSTRADTEAFF.

The rearrangement uses TRBV5-1 and TRBJ2-1; 10 bases are a match to TRBD2. The CDR3 is 16 amino acids. With 0 bases clipped from V and 3 bases from J, the junction kept 3 bases outside the gene matches. The germline V gene encodes CDR1 SGHRS and CDR2 YFSETQ. This CDR3 is CASSLESGGVYNEQFF. The CDR3 nucleotides read TGCGCCAGCAGCTTGGAAAGCGGGGGGGTCTACAATGAGCAGTTCTTC.

The rearrangement uses TRBV5-1 and TRBJ1-2; D might be TRBD1 (5 bases). The CDR3 is 15 amino acids. Germline V gives CDR1 SGHRS, CDR2 YFSETQ. Trimming took off 0 bases at V and 5 bases at J, with 14 bases between the two ends. CDR3 protein: CASSLGGLGGYGYTF. CDR3 in DNA: TGCGCCAGCAGCTTGGGGGGCCTTGGTGGGTATGGCTACACCTTC. The full variable domain, completed using reference TRBV5-1 and TRBJ1-2, is KAGVTQTPRYLIKTRGQQVTLSCSPISGHRSVSWYQQTPGQGLQFLFEYFSETQRNKGNFPGRFSGRQFSNSRSEMNVSTLELGDSALYLCASSLGGLGGYGYTFGSGTRLTVV.

The chain has TRBV29-1 and TRBJ2-6; tentatively, D is TRBD1 (6 bases). V was clipped by 6 bases and J by 2 bases, with 11 bases between them. Germline CDR1 and CDR2: SQVTM and ANQGSEA. CDR3 length: 14 residues. For the CDR3, the DNA is TGCAGCGTCGTCAGGGGAACTGGGGCCAACGTCCTGACTTTC. Its protein is CSVVRGTGANVLTF.

J is TRBJ2-6 and V is TRBV14, with unresolved D. From germline, CDR1 is SGHDN and CDR2 FVKESK. The CDR3 spans 13 residues. V gave up 7 bases and J gave up 9 bases, with 13 bases separating them. CDR3 sequence reads: CASTADRVNVLTF. CDR3 bases: TGTGCCAGCACCGCGGATAGGGTCAACGTCCTGACTTTC.

J is TRBJ1-2 and V is TRBV7-9; D gene ambiguous. The CDR3 has 14 amino acids. The germline V and J ends were trimmed by 3 bases and 0 bases, with 8 bases remaining between them. Germline lookup yields CDR1 SEHNR and CDR2 FQNEAQ (reference sequence). The CDR3 protein is CASSLENPNYGYTF. The CDR3 DNA reads as TGTGCCAGCAGCTTGGAAAATCCTAACTATGGCTACACCTTC. The full variable domain, completed using reference TRBV7-9 and TRBJ1-2, is DTGVSQNPRHKITKRGQNVTFRCDPISEHNRLYWYRQTLGQGPEFLTYFQNEAQLEKSRLLSDRFSAERPKGSFSTLEIQRTEQGDSAMYLCASSLENPNYGYTFGSGTRLTVV.

This rearrangement joins TRBV6-1 to TRBJ1-5, with D hard to call. The ends were cut back, 5 bases at V and 0 bases at J, with 8 bases in the middle. The CDR3 length is 14 residues. CDR1 is MNHNS and CDR2 is SASEGT in the germline V gene. CDR3 nucleotides: TGTGCCAGCAGTCCCCGGGGTAGCAATCAGCCCCAGCATTTT. Translating it yields CASSPRGSNQPQHF.

The J gene is TRBJ1-2, the V gene TRBV28, with D possibly matching TRBD1 (5 bases). V lost 6 bases and J lost 4, with 12 bases in between. The germline gives CDR1 MDHEN, CDR2 SYDVKM. The length of the CDR3 is 13 residues. The CDR3 DNA follows: TGTGCCAGCAGCGAGGTTGGGGCCTATGGCTACACCTTC. Translating gives CASSEVGAYGYTF.

J is TRBJ1-2 and V is TRBV2; TRBD1 is a possible D gene (5 bases). Per the germline V gene, CDR1 is SNHLY and CDR2 is FYNNEI. This CDR3 has 13 residues. Trimming cost V 6 bases and J 8 bases, with 16 bases left between them. The CDR3 is CASSGHSPGGYTF. For the CDR3, the DNA is TGTGCCAGCAGCGGACACTCACCAGGAGGCTACACCTTC. Based on the CDR3 plus reference TRBV2 and TRBJ1-2, the full variable domain is EPEVTQTPSHQVTQMGQEVILRCVPISNHLYFYWYRQILGQKVEFLVSFYNNEISEKSEIFDDQFSVERPDGSNFTLKIRSTKLEDSAMYFCASSGHSPGGYTFGSGTRLTVV.

CDR3 sequence: CASRRGAASTEAFF. The CDR3 DNA sequence: TGTGCCAGCAGGAGGGGGGCGGCGAGCACTGAAGCTTTCTTT. V gene TRBV9 combines with J gene TRBJ1-1; a weak D match, TRBD1 (6 bases). This CDR3 region has 14 residues. Trimming took off 5 bases at V and 4 bases at J, with 15 bases between the two ends. The germline gives CDR1 SGDLS, CDR2 YYNGEE.

V and J are TRBV18 and TRBJ1-2; maybe TRBD1 (5 bases). CDR1 is KGHSH, CDR2 LQKENI, per germline. The CDR3 is 14 residues long. Trimming shortened V by 5 bases and J by 1 base, and 11 bases separated the two germline ends. The CDR3 DNA sequence: TGTGCCAGCTCAGGGGGACTCAATAACTATGGCTACACCTTC. It specifies CASSGGLNNYGYTF.

This rearrangement joins TRBV5-4 to TRBJ2-7; TRBD1 matches 8 bases. Germline V gene sequence: CDR1 SGHNT, CDR2 YYREEE (reference sequence). Trimming at V came to 3 bases and at J to 2 bases, leaving 4 bases not matched to a gene. There are 14 residues in the CDR3. The CDR3 DNA reads TGTGCCAGCAGCTCCGGGACAGGCGCCTACGAGCAGTACTTC. As protein: CASSSGTGAYEQYF.

This rearrangement joins TRBV21-1 to TRBJ1-6. TRBV21-1 is designated a pseudogene. This CDR3 has 11 amino acids. CDR3 nucleotide sequence: TGTGCCAGCAGCAAGGGAGGACCCCTCCACTTT. This codes for CASSKGGPLHF.

The chain has TRBV7-8 and TRBJ2-3; the D gene is possibly TRBD1 (6 bases). The CDR3 has 15 amino acids. The V end lost 5 bases, the J end lost 5 bases, and 17 bases lay between the germline ends. Germline CDR1 and CDR2: SGHVS and FQNEAQ. The DNA of the CDR3 is TGTGCCAGCAGCGTCTCCACAGGGTACGGAGATACGCAGTATTTT. Translating gives CASSVSTGYGDTQYF. Supplemented by reference TRBV7-8 and TRBJ2-3, the full variable domain reads GAGVSQSPRYKVAKRGQDVALRCDPISGHVSLFWYQQALGQGPEFLTYFQNEAQLDKSGLPSDRFFAERPEGSVSTLKIQRTQQEDSAVYLCASSVSTGYGDTQYFGPGTRLTVL.

The genes are TRBV7-8 and TRBJ1-2, with 7 bases identical to TRBD1. The ends lost 0 bases at V and 8 bases at J; junction bases unmatched: 9. CDR3 size: 15 residues. Looked up from germline, CDR1 is SGHVS and CDR2 is FQNEAQ. The CDR3 is CASSLADGTANGYTF. DNA of the CDR3: TGTGCCAGCAGCTTAGCAGACGGGACAGCGAACGGCTACACCTTC.